One and the same sample provided the 11 T cell receptor beta chains below, sequenced in a study of cytomegalovirus exposure and HLA in healthy donors (dated by TCRdb to about 2017). The library was prepared using the immunoSEQ multiplex PCR assay. As stored in TCRdb, this immuneACCESS dataset retains in-frame rearrangements with V and J assigned. A fraction of the clones does not appear; measured against another copy, unresolved V genes explain less than half of the discrepancy, and the remainder lacks a known reason. The sample table records around 150,000 clones; roughly nine tenths of these occur just once. 10% of the sample belongs to the ten largest clones. The specimen was PBMCs. These receptors all stem from a woman aged 18-29 years in good health and CMV-seropositive.

J is TRBJ1-2 and V is TRBV19; 7 positions agree with TRBD1. Germline V gene lookup returns CDR1 LNHDA and CDR2 SQIVND (reference sequence). V dropped 7 bases and J dropped 3; count of bases not matched to a gene: 20. CDR3 length: 18 amino acids. The CDR3 loop reads CASTTPGDSHKGYYGYTF. The CDR3, as DNA: TGTGCCAGTACCACCCCCGGGGACAGTCATAAGGGATACTATGGCTACACCTTC.

V gene TRBV7-9 combines with J gene TRBJ1-3, with a possible D match to TRBD1 (6 bases). V shed 5 bases and J shed 2 bases, with 13 bases lying between them. The CDR3 has 15 amino acids. Germline values: CDR1 SEHNR, CDR2 FQNEAQ (reference sequence). CDR3 DNA: TGTGCCAGCAGCCAGAACAGGGAACCTGGAAACACCATATATTTT. Encoded protein: CASSQNREPGNTIYF.

V gene TRBV29-1 combines with J gene TRBJ2-5, with D unclear. Germline V gene sequence: CDR1 SQVTM, CDR2 ANQGSEA. The CDR3 has 14 residues. Trimming pared 3 bases from V and 5 bases from J, leaving 16 bases between. CDR3 DNA: TGCAGCGTTGACCTAGTACTCGGCTACGAGACCCAGTACTTC. Its translation: CSVDLVLGYETQYF. Filled out from reference TRBV29-1 and TRBJ2-5, the complete variable domain reads SAVISQKPSRDICQRGTSLTIQCQVDSQVTMMFWYRQQPGQSLTLIATANQGSEATYESGFVIDKFPISRPNLTFSTLTVSNMSPEDSSIYLCSVDLVLGYETQYFGPGTRLLVL.

This sequence joins TRBV4-1 and TRBJ1-2; TRBD1 might be the D (6 bases). V was shortened by 3 bases and J by 2 bases, with 13 bases between the two germline ends. Germline CDR1 is MGHRA and CDR2 is YSYEKL. The CDR3 runs to 15 residues. The CDR3 here is CASSHRDMGNYGYTF. CDR3 in DNA: TGCGCCAGCAGCCACCGGGACATGGGAAACTATGGCTACACCTTC.

The CDR3 spells CASSMGHPNTGELFF. In DNA, the CDR3 is TGTGCCAGCAGCATGGGACATCCAAACACCGGGGAGCTGTTTTTT. V is TRBV6-6 and J is TRBJ2-2, with a tentative D call TRBD1 (6 bases). Trimming took 6 bases from V and 2 from J, leaving 13 bases between them. The CDR3 is made up of 15 amino acids. CDR1 and CDR2 from the germline V gene are MNHNY and SVGAGI (reference sequence).

The rearrangement uses TRBV10-3 and TRBJ2-2; 7 bases map to TRBD1. Per the germline V gene, CDR1 is ENHRY and CDR2 is SYGVKD. The V gene end was trimmed by 10 bases and the J gene end by 3 bases; junction bases not matched to a gene: 8. CDR3 size: 14 residues. The CDR3 region is CATTGTADTGELFF. The DNA for the CDR3 is TGTGCCACAACCGGGACAGCCGACACCGGGGAGCTGTTTTTT.

This clone was picked up one time. The chain couples TRBV30 to TRBJ2-1, with 8 nucleotides matching TRBD1. CDR1 and CDR2 from the germline V gene are GTSNPN and SVGIG (reference sequence). The junction had 6 bases not matched to a gene; V was cut back by 4 bases and J by 7 bases. The CDR3 loop spans 13 amino acids. Here the CDR3 reads CAWTAWTGNEQFF. In DNA, the CDR3 is TGTGCCTGGACCGCGTGGACAGGGAATGAGCAGTTCTTC.

This sequence joins TRBV28 and TRBJ2-3, with 10 bases that match TRBD2. After removal of 4 bases from V and 0 bases from J, the junction contained 7 bases not matched to a gene. The germline V gene has CDR1 MDHEN and CDR2 SYDVKM. This CDR3 spans 17 amino acids. The DNA for the CDR3 is TGTGCCAGCAGTTCCACGGGACTAGCGATAAGCACAGATACGCAGTATTTT. It codes for CASSSTGLAISTDTQYF. The full variable domain, with the rest looked up from reference TRBV28 and TRBJ2-3, is DVKVTQSSRYLVKRTGEKVFLECVQDMDHENMFWYRQDPGLGLRLIYFSYDVKMKEKGDIPEGYSVSREKKERFSLILESASTNQTSMYLCASSSTGLAISTDTQYFGPGTRLTVL.

The V gene is TRBV9, the J gene TRBJ1-2; D remains ambiguous. CDR3 size: 14 residues. Germline CDR1 reads SGDLS; CDR2 reads YYNGEE. V lost 3 bases and J lost 7, with 16 bases in between. The CDR3 reads CASSADLRSTGYTF. The DNA for the CDR3 is TGTGCCAGCAGCGCCGACCTCAGGTCAACTGGCTACACCTTC.

V and J are TRBV5-6 and TRBJ2-2; the D is unclear. Germline V gene sequence: CDR1 SGHDT, CDR2 YYEEEE. Trimming took 4 bases from V and 6 from J, leaving 10 bases between them. This CDR3 is 13 amino acids long. This CDR3 is CASSHRGAGELFF. The CDR3 DNA is TGTGCCAGCAGCCATAGAGGAGCCGGGGAGCTGTTTTTT.

The V gene is TRBV6-1, the J gene TRBJ1-1; D call uncertain. The V gene's germline CDR1 is MNHNS and CDR2 SASEGT. Trimming took off 6 bases at V and 3 bases at J, with 14 bases between the two ends. The CDR3 is 14 amino acids. In DNA, the CDR3 is TGTGCCAGCAGCGTCCCTGGGAGGTACACTGAAGCTTTCTTT. It specifies CASSVPGRYTEAFF.